Following are 20 T cell receptor beta chains from one sample sequenced in a study of blood T cell repertoires in COVID-19. The data were produced by immunoSEQ multiplex PCR, yet TCRdb's version contains in-frame clones alone and is incomplete. This table holds over 100,000 clones, around 80% found once. Sample: peripheral blood. Receptors originate from a woman aged 70 to 79 with acute or convalescent COVID-19.

The chain employs TRBV7-9 and TRBJ2-7; 8 nucleotides agree with TRBD2. Germline V gene data show CDR1 as SEHNR and CDR2 as FQNEAQ (reference sequence). The CDR3 spans 14 residues. The V segment lost 4 bases and the J segment 5 bases; nucleotides outside the gene matches: 7. For the CDR3, the DNA is TGTGCCAGCAGCTCGGGGGGGACTCTCCACGAGCAGTACTTC. This codes for CASSSGGTLHEQYF.

The chain uses TRBV9 and TRBJ2-5; 10 bases line up with TRBD2. Per germline, CDR1 SGDLS and CDR2 YYNGEE. The CDR3 has 16 residues. J lost 6 bases, V lost 2 bases, and 10 bases had no gene match. The CDR3 nucleotides are TGTGCCAGCAGCGTTTCAGCTAGCGGGGGTATGAAGACCCAGTACTTC. This codes for CASSVSASGGMKTQYF.

This chain joins TRBV7-2 and TRBJ2-7; 9 bases are a match to TRBD2. This CDR3 is built from 15 residues. Trimming removed 0 bases from V and 3 bases from J; junction bases left unmatched: 3. Germline CDR1 SGHTA, CDR2 FQGNSA. The CDR3 loop is CASSLATSGNYEQYF. Written as DNA, the CDR3 is TGTGCCAGCAGCTTAGCGACTAGCGGAAACTACGAGCAGTACTTC.

The chain has TRBV5-6 and TRBJ1-3; 7 bases fit TRBD1. CDR3 length: 15 amino acids. Germline CDR1 is SGHDT and CDR2 is YYEEEE. With V trimmed by 4 bases and J by 4 bases, 8 bases remained unmatched. The CDR3, as DNA: TGTGCCAGCAGCCGCAGACAGGGTGGAGGAAACACCATATATTTT. Translation: CASSRRQGGGNTIYF.

CDR3 protein: CAWSVQVEGTQYF. In DNA form, the CDR3 reads TGTGCCTGGAGTGTACAAGTAGAGGGTACGCAGTATTTT. V gene TRBV30 combines with J gene TRBJ2-3; D perhaps matches TRBD2 (5 bases). Trimming took off 0 bases at V and 8 bases at J, with 12 bases between the two ends. The CDR3 is 13 residues long. Germline V gene data show CDR1 as GTSNPN and CDR2 as SVGIG (reference sequence).

The chain carries TRBV5-5 and TRBJ1-5; possibly TRBD1 for D (6 bases). The germline CDR1 and CDR2 sequences are SGHKS and YYEKEE (reference sequence). The V and J ends lost 4 bases and 3 bases respectively, with 11 bases between them. The CDR3 totals 14 residues. CDR3 DNA sequence: TGTGCCAGCAGCCCGGACAGTGTCAATCAGCCCCAGCATTTT. Its translation is CASSPDSVNQPQHF.

The V gene is TRBV28, the J gene TRBJ2-1; 9 bases match TRBD2. CDR3 length equals 14 residues. The junction had 8 bases not matched to a gene; V was cut back by 10 bases and J by 4 bases. CDR1 is MDHEN and CDR2 is SYDVKM in the germline V gene. Written as DNA, the CDR3 is TGTGCCATCGTCGGGACTAGCAGATACAATGAGCAGTTCTTC. This codes for CAIVGTSRYNEQFF.

The genes are TRBV5-1 and TRBJ1-5; D is ambiguous. With 0 bases removed from V and 4 bases from J, the gap between germline ends came to 5 bases. CDR1 is SGHRS, CDR2 YFSETQ, per germline. The CDR3 covers 13 residues. DNA of the CDR3: TGCGCCAGCAGCTTGGGGCCGAATCAGCCCCAGCATTTT. This codes for CASSLGPNQPQHF.

The chain couples TRBV5-8 to TRBJ2-5, with D possibly being TRBD2 (6 bases). This CDR3 spans 15 amino acids. The germline V and J ends were trimmed by 2 bases and 4 bases, with 15 bases remaining between them. The germline V gene encodes CDR1 SGHTS and CDR2 YDEGEE. The CDR3 loop is CASSFSGSAGETQYF. CDR3 nucleotide sequence: TGTGCCAGCAGCTTCTCCGGGAGTGCCGGAGAGACCCAGTACTTC.

The rearrangement uses TRBV10-2 and TRBJ2-1; 9 bases map to TRBD2. With V trimmed by 8 bases and J by 7 bases, 12 bases remained unmatched. The V gene's germline CDR1 is WSHSY and CDR2 SAAADI. The CDR3 length is 15 residues. CDR3 protein: CASEIIAGDGNEQFF. The CDR3 DNA reads as TGCGCCAGCGAAATAATAGCGGGGGATGGAAATGAGCAGTTCTTC.

The sample holds a few counts of this clone. This chain links TRBV30 with TRBJ2-1, with D unclear. The CDR3 extends over 12 amino acids. V was cut by 1 base and J by 3 bases, with 4 bases left in between. The germline CDR1 and CDR2 sequences are GTSNPN and SVGIG (reference sequence). CDR3 amino acids: CAWSALYNEQFF. CDR3 DNA sequence: TGTGCCTGGAGTGCCCTCTACAATGAGCAGTTCTTC.

This clone was seen a few times. The V call is TRBV6-1, the J call TRBJ1-5, with 7 bases lining up with TRBD1. Germline assignment: CDR1 MNHNS and CDR2 SASEGT. The CDR3 contains 13 residues. The ends lost 2 bases at V and 7 bases at J; junction bases unmatched: 2. CDR3 nucleotide sequence: TGTGCCAGCAGTGAACAGGGGGAACAGCCCCAGCATTTT. It translates to CASSEQGEQPQHF.

The rearrangement links TRBV6-5 to TRBJ1-5; 7 bases match TRBD1. This CDR3 contains 15 residues. After removal of 6 bases from V and 0 bases from J, the junction contained 5 bases not matched to a gene. Germline loops: CDR1 MNHEY, CDR2 SVGAGI. This CDR3 is CASSPDRASNQPQHF. In DNA, the CDR3 is TGTGCCAGCAGCCCCGACAGGGCTAGCAATCAGCCCCAGCATTTT.

J is TRBJ2-7 and V is TRBV4-1; D is unresolved. Trimming removed 6 bases from V and 2 bases from J, with 8 bases in between. Germline V lookup: CDR1 MGHRA, CDR2 YSYEKL. This CDR3 contains 12 residues. The CDR3 region has the DNA TGCGCCAGCAGAATGAGTACCTACGAGCAGTACTTC. Translation gives CASRMSTYEQYF.

V is TRBV2 and J is TRBJ1-1; TRBD1 might be the D (5 bases). V lost 6 bases to trimming and J lost 5 bases, with 13 bases between them. This CDR3 spans 13 amino acids. Germline V lookup: CDR1 SNHLY, CDR2 FYNNEI. CDR3 in amino acids: CASSRDSFTEAFF. The CDR3 DNA sequence: TGTGCCAGCAGCCGAGACAGTTTTACTGAAGCTTTCTTT.

The chain carries TRBV10-3 and TRBJ2-1; D is unresolved. The germline V and J ends were trimmed by 2 bases and 4 bases, with 6 bases remaining between them. Per germline, CDR1 ENHRY and CDR2 SYGVKD. The CDR3 is 13 amino acids. CDR3 protein: CAISEGPYNEQFF. CDR3 coding DNA: TGTGCCATCAGTGAGGGGCCGTACAATGAGCAGTTCTTC.

This chain links TRBV7-9 with TRBJ1-2, with a weak D call TRBD1 (6 bases). CDR3 size: 14 residues. Germline V lookup: CDR1 SEHNR, CDR2 FQNEAQ (reference sequence). Trimming shortened V by 5 bases and J by 2 bases, and 12 bases separated the two germline ends. CDR3 DNA sequence: TGTGCCAGCAGCCTCGGGACAACCAACTATGGCTACACCTTC. It encodes CASSLGTTNYGYTF.

The V gene is TRBV25-1, the J gene TRBJ2-5; 10 nucleotides line up with TRBD1. The CDR3 sequence is 16 residues long. V lost 5 bases, J lost 4 bases, and 10 bases stayed unmatched. CDR1 is MGHDK, CDR2 SYGVNS, per germline. The chain's CDR3 is CASSYLGQGGVETQYF. The CDR3 region has the DNA TGTGCCAGCAGTTATCTCGGACAGGGGGGAGTAGAGACCCAGTACTTC.

This chain uses TRBV2 with TRBJ2-3; 11 bases fit TRBD1. Trimming at V came to 4 bases and at J to 3 bases, leaving 3 bases not matched to a gene. The CDR3 totals 15 residues. Per the germline V gene, CDR1 is SNHLY and CDR2 is FYNNEI. For the CDR3, the DNA is TGTGCCAGCAGTGCCGGGACAGGGGGGACAGATACGCAGTATTTT. Residues: CASSAGTGGTDTQYF.

CDR3 sequence (DNA): TGTGCCAGCAGCCGAGACAGGGGAAGTGATACGCAGTATTTT. Translated: CASSRDRGSDTQYF. The rearrangement uses TRBV11-2 and TRBJ2-3, with 8 positions matching TRBD1. Germline lookup yields CDR1 SGHAT and CDR2 FQNNGV. J gave up 6 bases and V 5 bases, and 7 bases lay outside the gene matches. The CDR3 contains 14 residues.